A selection of T cell receptor beta chains follows, all from one sample in a study of response to subunit inactivated influenza vaccine. TCRdb independently ran MiXCR on the RT-PCR reads; one entry per CDR3 protein. The table records 550,000 to 650,000 distinct CDR3 sequences, approximately 12% of them present only once. Sequenced material: PBMCs from blood, taken on the day of vaccination. These receptors all come from a man in his fifties who received an inactivated influenza vaccine. Both conserved end residues are part of each CDR3. A D gene is named only where the DNA matches it firmly. Expanded clones get a size class; other rows say once, few or many, or leave the size out.

j_gene	v_gene	d_gene	abundance	CDR3nt	CDR3aa
TRBJ2-5	TRBV6-5	TRBD1	few	TGTGCCAGCAGTTACGACAGGGGCGCCCAAGAGACCCAGTACTTC	CASSYDRGAQETQYF
TRBJ2-7	TRBV20-1	NA	NA	TGCAGTGCTAGAGAGGGAATGGCTCCCGGCTACGAGCAGTACTTC	CSAREGMAPGYEQYF
TRBJ2-5	TRBV27	NA	few	TGTGCCAGCAGTTTATCGAGATCTCCAGTCGACACCCAGTACTTC	CASSLSRSPVDTQYF
TRBJ2-3	TRBV6-1	NA	NA	TGTGCCAGCAGCCGACCTAATACAGATACGCAGTATTTT	CASSRPNTDTQYF
TRBJ2-3	TRBV7-9	TRBD2	NA	TGTGCCAGCAGCGCCCGCCTAGCGGGCAAAAGCACAGATACGCAGTATTTT	CASSARLAGKSTDTQYF
TRBJ1-1	TRBV3-1	NA	few	TGTGCCAGCAGCCAAGCGACAGGATCTGAAGCTTTCTTT	CASSQATGSEAFF
TRBJ1-6	TRBV23-1	NA	NA	TGCGCCAGCAGCCTCGTGCCGTCGGGGCTGTTAAATTCACCCCTCCACTTT	CASSLVPSGLLNSPLHF
TRBJ2-7	TRBV7-6	NA	NA	TGTGCCAGCAGCTTAGAGGTGGCGGGCTACGAGCAGTACTTC	CASSLEVAGYEQYF
TRBJ2-5	TRBV11-2	NA	NA	TGTGCCAGCAGCGGGTCATTATATCCCCACTTC	CASSGSLYPHF
TRBJ2-1	TRBV10-3	NA	many	TGTGCCATCAGTGAGTCTCAGGGCTACAATGAGCAGTTCTTC	CAISESQGYNEQFF
TRBJ1-5	TRBV12-3/TRBV12-4	TRBD1	few	TGTGCCAGCAGCCTCTCGGGACAGGCCCATTTGCATTTT	CASSLSGQAHLHF
TRBJ2-7	TRBV6-2/TRBV6-3	NA	NA	TGTGCCAGCAGTTACTTGAAGGGCAGTTCGGGCGAGCAGTACTTC	CASSYLKGSSGEQYF
TRBJ2-4	TRBV4-3	TRBD2	NA	TGCGCCAGCAGCCAAGCGGGGGGGGCTACACAGTACTTC	CASSQAGGATQYF
TRBJ2-1	TRBV6-2/TRBV6-3	NA	few	TGTGCCAGCAGTATTGGACGGGTCGGTGAGCAGTTCTTC	CASSIGRVGEQFF
TRBJ1-4	TRBV20-1	NA	once	TGCAGTGCTACCCGGACAGTCCTGGAAAAACTGTTTTTT	CSATRTVLEKLFF
TRBJ2-7	TRBV11-1	TRBD1	many	TGTGCCAGCAGCTTTGGCGGGACAGGGTCGTACGAGCAGTACTTC	CASSFGGTGSYEQYF
TRBJ2-7	TRBV14	NA	NA	TGTGCCAGCAGCCAAGATCAAGGGGAGCAGTACTTC	CASSQDQGEQYF
TRBJ2-5	TRBV7-3	TRBD2	NA	TGTGCCAGCAGCCAAAGCGGGACCCAAGAGACCCAGTACTTC	CASSQSGTQETQYF
TRBJ1-6	TRBV12-3/TRBV12-4	TRBD1	few	TGTGCCAGCAGCCTAATGACAGGGGGCGGATCACCCCTCCACTTT	CASSLMTGGGSPLHF
TRBJ1-2	TRBV2	NA	NA	TGTGCCAGCAGTGGGACGGCCCTTGGCGGCTACACCTTC	CASSGTALGGYTF
TRBJ2-1	TRBV11-2	TRBD2	many	TGTGCCAGCAGCCGGACTAGCGGAGCATACAATGAGCAGTTCTTC	CASSRTSGAYNEQFF
TRBJ2-1	TRBV7-2	TRBD2	NA	TGTGCCAGCAGCTTAGGGGCGGGGGGGCTGAGTGAGCAGTTCTTC	CASSLGAGGLSEQFF
TRBJ2-2	TRBV4-3	NA	NA	TGCGCCAGCAGCCAAGATTGGGACGTGCGTCCCGGGGAGCTGTTTTTT	CASSQDWDVRPGELFF
TRBJ1-5	TRBV11-2	NA	many	TGTGCCAGCAGCTTAACCGCGAGCCAGCCCCAGCATTTT	CASSLTASQPQHF
TRBJ2-3	TRBV20-1	TRBD2	many	TGCAGTGCTAAGGCGCGGGAGAGCACAGATACGCAGTATTTT	CSAKARESTDTQYF
TRBJ2-2	TRBV5-1	TRBD2	few	TGCGCCAGCAGTACCGGACACGGGAGGGTCGGGGAGCTGTTTTTT	CASSTGHGRVGELFF
TRBJ2-1	TRBV28	NA	few	TGTGCCAGCAGTTTATCCCACCTCAGGGGTAGCTCCTACAATGAGCAGTTCTTC	CASSLSHLRGSSYNEQFF
TRBJ2-7	TRBV6-2/TRBV6-3	TRBD2	few	TGTGCCAGCAGTCGGCCCCATTCTAGCGGGAGGACCTACGAGCAGTACTTC	CASSRPHSSGRTYEQYF
TRBJ1-2	TRBV6-2/TRBV6-3	TRBD1	NA	TGTGCCAGCAAGACAGGGTTGGAGGGCTACACCTTC	CASKTGLEGYTF
TRBJ2-3	TRBV4-3	TRBD2	NA	TGCGCCAGCAGCCCTGCTAGCGGGAGGGTCACAGATACGCAGTATTTT	CASSPASGRVTDTQYF
TRBJ2-4	TRBV20-1	TRBD2	few	TGCAGTGCTAGTACGGCGGGAGTACAAAACATTCAGTACTTC	CSASTAGVQNIQYF
TRBJ2-3	TRBV11-2	NA	NA	TGTGCCAGCAGGGCGGCTGGGGGAAGCACAGATACGCAGTATTTT	CASRAAGGSTDTQYF
TRBJ2-1	TRBV5-1	NA	NA	TGCGCCAGCAGCACCGGATCTCTAGGAAATGAGCAGTTCTTC	CASSTGSLGNEQFF
TRBJ2-1	TRBV5-1	TRBD2	few	TGCGCCAGCAGCTCAACGCCGTTTCTAGCGGGCGCTGAGCAGTTCTTC	CASSSTPFLAGAEQFF
TRBJ2-2	TRBV5-1	TRBD1	NA	TGCGCCAGCGCCGCCGGGACAGGGGTCACCGGGGAGCTGTTTTTT	CASAAGTGVTGELFF
TRBJ2-5	TRBV4-2	TRBD2	few	TGTGCCAGCAGCCAGTGGCTAGCGGATCAAGAGACCCAGTACTTC	CASSQWLADQETQYF
TRBJ1-3	TRBV14	NA	few	TGTGCCAGCAGCCCCTTCTCGGGACTCCCTGGAAACACCATATATTTT	CASSPFSGLPGNTIYF
TRBJ2-3	TRBV10-3	NA	few	TGTGCCATCAGAGTCCGAGGCGCCACAGATACGCAGTATTTT	CAIRVRGATDTQYF
TRBJ2-7	TRBV12-3/TRBV12-4	NA	NA	TGTGCCAGCAGTGGGGGCCGGGGTAGCTCCTACGAGCAGTACTTC	CASSGGRGSSYEQYF
TRBJ2-3	TRBV4-1	TRBD1	many	TGCGCCAGCAGCTCCATGAGGGACAGGGGGCGAGATACGCAGTATTTT	CASSSMRDRGRDTQYF
TRBJ1-2	TRBV7-9	NA	NA	TGTGCCAGCACCACCCTGGGAGGGGCCCACTATGGCTACACCTTC	CASTTLGGAHYGYTF
TRBJ2-2	TRBV5-5	TRBD1	NA	TGTGCCAGCAGCTCCAATCCGGGACAGGGGGGCACCGGGGAGCTGTTTTTT	CASSSNPGQGGTGELFF
TRBJ1-4	TRBV27	NA	NA	TGTGCCAGCAGTTGGGGGATTGACACGGTTAATGAAAAACTGTTTTTT	CASSWGIDTVNEKLFF
TRBJ1-1	TRBV5-5	NA	many	TGTGCCAGCAGCCCTGGTTGGGGGACTGAAGCTTTCTTT	CASSPGWGTEAFF
TRBJ2-1	TRBV29-1	NA	few	TGCAGCGCGGACCGGTCGGAGGGCGTCTACAATGAGCAGTTCTTC	CSADRSEGVYNEQFF
TRBJ1-1	TRBV7-8	NA	few	TGTGCCAGCAGCCCACAGGGACGATCGGCTGAAGCTTTCTTT	CASSPQGRSAEAFF
TRBJ2-7	TRBV7-2	NA	NA	TGTGCCAGCAGCTTAGACCCGGTGGGAGGCTACGAGCAGTACTTC	CASSLDPVGGYEQYF
TRBJ2-7	TRBV10-2	NA	many	TGCGCCAGCAGCTCCGGGACGGTCTACGAGCAGTACTTC	CASSSGTVYEQYF